Sequencing of this T cell receptor beta chain was carried out in a study of blood T cell repertoires in COVID-19 (TCRdb year 2020). General notes on the study: Samples covering the acute and convalescent phases of COVID-19 were provided by collaborators in the United States, Italy and Spain. The prospective study material was composed of cDNA or gDNA derived from T cells, B-cell-depleted T cells, or PBMCs. Samples came from the ongoing ImmuneRACE study (first 160 participants) plus 1,254 subjects from 6 global collaborators. Where available, HLA class I and class II types were taken from metadata supplied by the sample provider and were not determined by assay-based typing. The dataset comprised deeply sampled blood TCRbeta repertoires from subjects exposed to, actively infected with, or recovered from COVID-19. The repertoires were released in a freely available public database intended as a resource for research on the immune response to SARS-CoV-2. A de-identified subject ID, COVID-19 status, age in years and sex were almost always included in the sample metadata.

The immunoSEQ Assay, a bias-controlled multiplex PCR, was used to amplify TCRbeta CDR3 regions from genomic DNA. Per the authors' processing: The number of nucleated cells in each sample was estimated from the amplification of reference gene primers within the assay. Sequence reads were collapsed and filtered to measure the absolute abundance of every unique TCRbeta CDR3 rearrangement. For each sample, productive Simpson clonality was calculated as the square root of Simpson's diversity index across productive rearrangements. TCRdb holds this immuneACCESS table with in-frame rearrangements only. Some clones are missing; in checked studies, unresolved V genes explain under half, and the rest has no known cause. D and trimming come from the DNA, and the V and J calls and clone size come from that table. In this sample the table shows 300,000 to 400,000 clones, 88% of which occur a single time. The ten largest clones represent less than 6.5% of the sample.

The CDR1 and CDR2 encoded by the germline V gene (reference sequence) are SGHNT and YYREEE. V is trimmed back by 4 bases and J by 6 bases, and the junction contains 4 bases that no gene match accounts for. Reading from cysteine to phenylalanine, the CDR3 counts 15 amino acids. Here the CDR3 DNA is all that survives: 45 bases in frame from base 1. Enrolling through a virtual design, the prospective study's participants ranged in age from roughly 18 to 89 years and lived across some 22 United States geographic areas. In the prospective study, participants were assigned to cohorts based on the clinical history participants reported in a screening survey and a study questionnaire. Recovered participants in ImmuneRACE Cohort 3 were defined by two consecutive negative NP/OP PCR tests, clearance by a healthcare professional, or resolution of symptoms. In the prospective study, mobile phlebotomists collected whole blood, serum and a nasopharyngeal or oropharyngeal swab from each participant. Additional blood draws and questionnaires over an approximately 2-month period could optionally be provided by prospective study participants. Blood samples from the prospective study were shipped frozen or at room temperature prior to DNA extraction.

What the study reported, not specific to this receptor: The amount of clinical and demographic metadata varied by source and participant and was provided uncurated.

This clone was seen a single time. Its antigen is currently not known. Base qualities were left out, and no much larger clone turns up one base away. The sequencing sample was made of PBMCs or T cells enriched from blood (not recorded which). The sequence came from a man aged 25-45 years who had recovered from COVID-19. Here the chain combines TRBV5-4 and TRBJ2-7; 16 junctional bases match TRBD2. CDR3 sequence: CASSPGLAGGFEQYF. At the DNA level, the sequence is TGTGCCAGCAGCCCGGGACTAGCGGGGGGGTTCGAGCAGTACTTC. The CDR3 plus the reference TRBV5-4 and TRBJ2-7 genes for the other parts give the full variable domain: ETGVTQSPTHLIKTRGQQVTLRCSSQSGHNTVSWYQQALGQGPQFIFQYYREEENGRGNFPPRFSGLQFPNYSSELNVNALELDDSALYLCASSPGLAGGFEQYFGPGTRLTVT.